The 12 T cell receptor beta chains presented below share a single source sample, sequenced in a study of T cell therapy after organ transplantation. The assay was immunoSEQ multiplex PCR, and TCRdb's table has in-frame clones only and misses some. The sample lists around 50,000 clones, 94% occurring once. Their antigens are not known. This specimen consisted of CD8+ T cells from blood, obtained before autologous CMV-specific T cell therapy. The receptor set was obtained from a human patient who had received a solid organ transplant and had CMV disease.

The chain uses TRBV5-1 and TRBJ2-1, with D possibly being TRBD2 (6 bases). The CDR3 has 15 residues. V lost 0 bases and J lost 7, with 14 bases in between. Per germline, CDR1 SGHRS and CDR2 YFSETQ. The CDR3 loop reads CASSLAFLGRNEQFF. The CDR3 DNA is TGCGCCAGCAGCTTGGCCTTCTTGGGGAGGAATGAGCAGTTCTTC.

This clone turned up a few times. The V call is TRBV6-4, the J call TRBJ2-2, with D uncertain. Trimming left V 0 bases short and J 3 bases short, with 8 bases between. CDR1 and CDR2 (germline): MRHNA, SNTAGT. The CDR3 covers 15 residues. CDR3: CASSDSTSHTGELFF. CDR3 nucleotides: TGTGCCAGCAGTGACTCGACCTCTCACACCGGGGAGCTGTTTTTT.

This chain links TRBV18 with TRBJ2-1; D remains unclear. Germline V gene lookup returns CDR1 KGHSH and CDR2 LQKENI. The CDR3 extends over 15 amino acids. Trimming removed 3 bases from V and 0 bases from J, with 9 bases in between. DNA of the CDR3: TGTGCCAGCTCACCGGGCGGTAGCTCCTACAATGAGCAGTTCTTC. Amino acid sequence: CASSPGGSSYNEQFF.

The rearrangement uses TRBV7-9 and TRBJ2-3; D uncertain. From germline, CDR1 is SEHNR and CDR2 FQNEAQ (reference sequence). The CDR3 spans 12 residues. Trimming took 5 bases from V and 8 from J, leaving 11 bases between them. The CDR3 nucleotides are TGTGCCAGCAGCCCCGCGTCCGTTACGCAGTATTTT. This translates into CASSPASVTQYF.

This sequence joins TRBV7-9 and TRBJ1-2, with a tentative D call TRBD1 (6 bases). Trimming left V 8 bases short and J 2 bases short, with 21 bases between. CDR1 and CDR2 (germline): SEHNR, FQNEAQ (reference sequence). The CDR3 runs to 16 residues. This CDR3 reads CASSPPDRKENYGYTF. The DNA of the CDR3 is TGTGCCAGCTCCCCCCCGGACAGAAAAGAAAACTATGGCTACACCTTC.

The gene calls are TRBV27 and TRBJ2-7; TRBD2 agrees at 12 bases. The V segment lost 5 bases and the J segment 2 bases; nucleotides outside the gene matches: 7. The germline CDR1 and CDR2 sequences are MNHEY and SMNVEV (reference sequence). CDR3 size: 16 residues. The CDR3 DNA is TGTGCCAGCAGTGGACGGACTAGCGGGACACCCTACGAGCAGTACTTC. Amino acids: CASSGRTSGTPYEQYF.

The chain uses TRBV19 and TRBJ2-7; 8 bases map to TRBD1. CDR1 and CDR2 from the germline V gene are LNHDA and SQIVND (reference sequence). The CDR3 has 14 amino acids. Losses at the gene ends were 1 base for V and 5 bases for J; bases not matched to a gene: 4. The CDR3 bases are TGTGCCAGTAGTATAGGGCAGGGGGCTGACGAGCAGTACTTC. Protein product: CASSIGQGADEQYF.

CDR3 protein: CAWTAGLYGYTF. The CDR3 DNA sequence: TGTGCCTGGACCGCGGGCTTATATGGCTACACCTTC. This sequence joins TRBV30 and TRBJ1-2; D remains ambiguous. The CDR3 consists of 12 residues. V was pared by 4 bases and J by 5 bases, with 11 bases between. Germline CDR1 GTSNPN, CDR2 SVGIG (reference sequence). The variable domain in full, with the rest retrieved from reference TRBV30 and TRBJ1-2, is SQTIHQWPATLVQPVGSPLSLECTVEGTSNPNLYWYRQAAGRGLQLLFYSVGIGQISSEVPQNLSASRPQDRQFILSSKKLLLSDSGFYLCAWTAGLYGYTFGSGTRLTVV.

V usage is TRBV5-5 and J usage is TRBJ2-1, with 8 nucleotides matching TRBD1. The trim removed 3 bases at V and 1 base at J, leaving 3 bases unmatched. Germline lookup yields CDR1 SGHKS and CDR2 YYEKEE (reference sequence). The CDR3 spans 15 residues. CDR3 in amino acids: CASSWWTGSYNEQFF. The CDR3 bases are TGTGCCAGCAGCTGGTGGACAGGGTCCTACAATGAGCAGTTCTTC. The full variable domain, with the rest looked up from reference TRBV5-5 and TRBJ2-1, is DAGVTQSPTHLIKTRGQQVTLRCSPISGHKSVSWYQQVLGQGPQFIFQYYEKEERGRGNFPDRFSARQFPNYSSELNVNALLLGDSALYLCASSWWTGSYNEQFFGPGTRLTVL.

This chain uses TRBV2 with TRBJ2-7, with D tentatively TRBD1 or TRBD2 (5 bases each). Germline loops: CDR1 SNHLY, CDR2 FYNNEI. CDR3 length: 13 amino acids. Trimming stripped 6 bases from V and 0 bases from J, with 9 bases between. CDR3 in DNA: TGTGCCAGCAGGGGGGACCGCTCCTACGAGCAGTACTTC. Protein: CASRGDRSYEQYF.

The J gene is TRBJ1-2, the V gene TRBV11-1; D is unresolved. Deletions cut 3 bases from V and 3 bases from J, with 8 bases between. Germline values: CDR1 SGHAT, CDR2 FQDESV (reference sequence). This CDR3 contains 13 residues. DNA of the CDR3: TGTGCCAGCAGCTTCCCGGGGTACTATGGCTACACCTTC. Translating gives CASSFPGYYGYTF. The variable domain in full, with the rest retrieved from reference TRBV11-1 and TRBJ1-2, is EAEVAQSPRYKITEKSQAVAFWCDPISGHATLYWYRQILGQGPELLVQFQDESVVDDSQLPKDRFSAERLKGVDSTLKIQPAELGDSAMYLCASSFPGYYGYTFGSGTRLTVV.

The V gene is TRBV6-5, the J gene TRBJ1-2; possible D gene TRBD1, 6 bases. CDR3 size: 13 residues. V dropped 5 bases and J dropped 8 bases, with 15 bases sitting between them. The germline CDR1 and CDR2 sequences are MNHEY and SVGAGI. CDR3 nucleotide sequence: TGTGCCAGCAGTCCGGGGGCAGGGTGGGGCTACACCTTC. Translation: CASSPGAGWGYTF.